What follows are 26 T cell receptor beta chains derived from one specimen sequenced in a study of shared clonotypes between healthy human individuals. This table comes from immunoSEQ multiplex PCR, and its TCRdb copy is limited to in-frame clones, with some not included. Here the sample spans 2 million to 2.5 million clones, 80% to 95% being singletons. Sequencing was performed on naive CD4+ T cells from PBMCs. As for subset: CD45RA+ positively selected. These receptors were obtained from a man younger than 35 in good health. Some clones in this sample may be carry-over from other donors' samples.

This clone showed up just once. This rearrangement joins TRBV7-2 to TRBJ2-7, with TRBD2 matching 7 bases. From germline, CDR1 is SGHTA and CDR2 FQGNSA. V dropped 1 base and J dropped 3; count of bases not matched to a gene: 9. The CDR3 runs to 16 residues. The DNA of the CDR3 is TGTGCCAGCAGCTTAGTAGGGCTAGCGGCAGACTACGAGCAGTACTTC. Encoded protein: CASSLVGLAADYEQYF.

The CDR3 bases are TGCGCCAGCAGCTTGCGACGGACGTCTGGGGCCAACGTCCTGACTTTC. This gives the protein CASSLRRTSGANVLTF. V and J are TRBV5-1 and TRBJ2-6; D call uncertain. V was clipped by 1 base and J by 1 base, with 9 bases between them. Looked up from germline, CDR1 is SGHRS and CDR2 is YFSETQ. CDR3 length equals 16 residues. Together with reference TRBV5-1 and TRBJ2-6, the CDR3 gives the full variable domain: KAGVTQTPRYLIKTRGQQVTLSCSPISGHRSVSWYQQTPGQGLQFLFEYFSETQRNKGNFPGRFSGRQFSNSRSEMNVSTLELGDSALYLCASSLRRTSGANVLTFGAGSRLTVL.

The chain uses TRBV30 and TRBJ2-3, with a tentative D call TRBD2 (7 bases). CDR1 is GTSNPN, CDR2 SVGIG, per germline (reference sequence). Trimming shortened V by 3 bases and J by 7 bases, and 20 bases separated the two germline ends. CDR3 length: 15 residues. CDR3 in DNA: TGTGCCTGGAGCCTCCGGGGGGCCCACACGAATACGCAGTATTTT. Its translation: CAWSLRGAHTNTQYF.

About this clone: Other DNA variants within this sample encode the same CDR3. The chain recombines TRBV28 with TRBJ2-1; tentative D call: TRBD2 (6 bases). Looked up from germline, CDR1 is MDHEN and CDR2 is SYDVKM. The CDR3 runs to 15 residues. V lost 5 bases, J lost 2 bases, and 13 bases lay in between. The CDR3 here is CASSLSGRAYNEQFF. CDR3 bases: TGTGCCAGCAGTCTTAGCGGTCGGGCCTACAATGAGCAGTTCTTC.

The V call is TRBV4-3, the J call TRBJ2-7; D is unresolved. The V end was cut by 0 bases, the J end by 3 bases, with 6 bases between. The CDR3 runs 13 residues. The germline V gene has CDR1 LGHNA and CDR2 YSLEER. CDR3 DNA sequence: TGCGCCAGCAGCCAAGATCTCGTCTACGAGCAGTACTTC. This sequence encodes CASSQDLVYEQYF.

The rearrangement uses TRBV27 and TRBJ2-1, with 8 positions matching TRBD2. This CDR3 has 16 amino acids. J was trimmed by 5 bases and V by 4 bases; bases with no gene match: 10. Germline loops: CDR1 MNHEY, CDR2 SMNVEV (reference sequence). CDR3 coding DNA: TGTGCCAGCAGTTCCCGGGGGGGGAGCGATCACAATGAGCAGTTCTTC. Its protein is CASSSRGGSDHNEQFF.

This clone has more than one count but fewer than ten. This chain uses TRBV7-3 with TRBJ2-2; D perhaps matches TRBD1 (7 bases). V was cut by 5 bases and J by 5 bases, with 18 bases left in between. This CDR3 spans 16 amino acids. CDR1 is SGHTA, CDR2 FQGTGA, per germline. The CDR3 sequence: CASSPTRDRQTGELFF. As DNA, the CDR3 is TGTGCCAGCAGCCCCACGCGGGACAGACAGACCGGGGAGCTGTTTTTT.

The gene calls are TRBV10-3 and TRBJ2-6; 10 bases fit TRBD1. This CDR3 spans 19 amino acids. The V gene's germline CDR1 is ENHRY and CDR2 SYGVKD. Unmatched junction bases numbered 12, after V lost 4 bases and J lost 3 bases. The CDR3 sequence: CAISVPRDRGSFGANVLTF. DNA of the CDR3: TGTGCCATCAGTGTGCCCCGGGACAGGGGTTCTTTTGGGGCCAACGTCCTGACTTTC.

The chain uses TRBV7-2 and TRBJ1-2, with D unclear. Trimming stripped 4 bases from V and 5 bases from J, with 8 bases between. The germline V gene encodes CDR1 SGHTA and CDR2 FQGNSA. The CDR3 sequence is 12 residues long. The CDR3 DNA reads as TGTGCCAGCAGCTCGCGGACGTATGGCTACACCTTC. Encoded protein: CASSSRTYGYTF.

The V call is TRBV9, the J call TRBJ2-5, with D unclear. V lost 1 base to trimming and J lost 0 bases, with 10 bases between them. Germline-derived CDR1 and CDR2 are SGDLS and YYNGEE. The CDR3 is made up of 15 amino acids. The CDR3 is CASSVISGYQETQYF. Here the CDR3 DNA reads TGTGCCAGCAGCGTAATCTCTGGGTACCAAGAGACCCAGTACTTC.

Details on this clone: Other nucleotide sequences from this sample produce the same CDR3. V is TRBV7-3 and J is TRBJ1-2; D uncertain. The CDR3 runs 12 residues. Germline CDR1 and CDR2: SGHTA and FQGTGA. Trimming pared 0 bases from V and 5 bases from J, leaving 4 bases between. CDR3 in DNA: TGTGCCAGCAGCTTAACCGGTTATGGCTACACCTTC. This codes for CASSLTGYGYTF. Complete variable domain (other parts from reference TRBV7-3 and TRBJ1-2): GAGVSQTPSNKVTEKGKYVELRCDPISGHTALYWYRQSLGQGPEFLIYFQGTGAADDSGLPNDRFFAVRPEGSVSTLKIQRTERGDSAVYLCASSLTGYGYTFGSGTRLTVV.

The chain couples TRBV5-1 to TRBJ1-1; 8 positions match TRBD1. This CDR3 contains 14 residues. Germline-derived CDR1 and CDR2 are SGHRS and YFSETQ. Trimming took 4 bases from V and 4 from J; bases not matched to a gene: 6. The CDR3 DNA reads as TGCGCCAGCAGCGTAGCTACAGGGGGCACTGAAGCTTTCTTT. Translated, it gives CASSVATGGTEAFF.

V and J are TRBV19 and TRBJ2-2; D call uncertain. The germline V gene has CDR1 LNHDA and CDR2 SQIVND (reference sequence). This CDR3 comprises 15 residues. The germline V and J ends were trimmed by 0 bases and 6 bases, with 11 bases remaining between them. The CDR3 here is CASSIDRAAPGELFF. Here the CDR3 DNA reads TGTGCCAGTAGTATAGATCGCGCCGCCCCCGGGGAGCTGTTTTTT.

This chain uses TRBV29-1 with TRBJ2-1; the D is unclear. This CDR3 spans 13 amino acids. The V end was cut by 6 bases, the J end by 6 bases, with 15 bases between. Germline V gene sequence: CDR1 SQVTM, CDR2 ANQGSEA. CDR3 DNA: TGCAGCGTGGTGCAGTTAGTGGGCAATGAGCAGTTCTTC. Protein sequence: CSVVQLVGNEQFF.

This clone was recorded only once. The V gene is TRBV11-2, the J gene TRBJ1-6; tentative D call: TRBD1 (5 bases). Germline V gives CDR1 SGHAT, CDR2 FQNNGV. The CDR3 runs 14 residues. V lost 5 bases to trimming and J lost 7 bases, with 12 bases between them. The CDR3 reads CASSQDGANSPLHF. The CDR3 nucleotides are TGTGCCAGCAGCCAGGACGGGGCCAATTCACCCCTCCACTTT.

The V call is TRBV27, the J call TRBJ2-5, with D tentatively TRBD1 (5 bases). V was trimmed by 7 bases and J by 10 bases, leaving 22 bases between them. CDR3 length: 14 amino acids. From germline, CDR1 is MNHEY and CDR2 SMNVEV (reference sequence). CDR3 loop: CASKQSQGRLYQYF. Here the CDR3 DNA reads TGTGCCAGCAAGCAGTCCCAGGGCCGTTTGTACCAGTACTTC.

The chain employs TRBV19 and TRBJ2-5, with 7 bases lining up with TRBD2. Germline V gene lookup returns CDR1 LNHDA and CDR2 SQIVND (reference sequence). CDR3 length: 13 residues. Germline trimming cut 4 bases from V and 4 bases from J; bases unmatched to any gene: 3. The CDR3 nucleotides read TGTGCCAGTAGTAAGAGCGGGATAGAGACCCAGTACTTC. Amino acid sequence: CASSKSGIETQYF.

The chain employs TRBV7-8 and TRBJ2-5, with D possibly being TRBD2 (6 bases). The CDR3 has 17 amino acids. The ends were cut back, 2 bases at V and 2 bases at J, with 18 bases in the middle. The V gene's germline CDR1 is SGHVS and CDR2 FQNEAQ. CDR3 sequence: CASSLFGVAGFQETQYF. DNA of the CDR3: TGTGCCAGCAGCTTATTTGGTGTGGCGGGATTTCAAGAGACCCAGTACTTC.

The chain carries TRBV11-3 and TRBJ1-1; TRBD1 matches 7 bases. Trimming cost V 5 bases and J 6 bases; bases outside gene matches: 6. Germline CDR1 reads SGHNT; CDR2 reads YENEEA. The CDR3 totals 13 residues. CDR3 region: CASSRRQGAEAFF. The CDR3 DNA reads as TGTGCCAGCAGCCGCAGACAGGGAGCTGAAGCTTTCTTT.

The V gene is TRBV7-6, the J gene TRBJ2-5; D is undetermined. Germline V gene sequence: CDR1 SGHVS, CDR2 FNYEAQ. Trimming took 0 bases from V and 3 from J, leaving 8 bases between them. The CDR3 is 14 residues long. The CDR3 nucleotides are TGTGCCAGCAGCTTAGCTGTTCTGGAAGAGACCCAGTACTTC. Translated, it gives CASSLAVLEETQYF.

The genes are TRBV9 and TRBJ1-1; D perhaps matches TRBD1 (6 bases). Germline lookup yields CDR1 SGDLS and CDR2 YYNGEE. The CDR3 extends over 13 amino acids. V dropped 4 bases and J dropped 4 bases, with 11 bases sitting between them. CDR3 residues: CASSQLTGTEAFF. As DNA, the CDR3 is TGTGCCAGCAGCCAACTGACAGGCACTGAAGCTTTCTTT.

The chain joins TRBV30 to TRBJ2-2; D possibly corresponds to TRBD2 (5 bases). This CDR3 is 13 amino acids long. The germline V and J ends were trimmed by 1 base and 7 bases, with 10 bases remaining between them. Looked up from germline, CDR1 is GTSNPN and CDR2 is SVGIG (reference sequence). The CDR3 nucleotides read TGTGCCTGGAGTGGAGGTCGGGACGGGGAGCTGTTTTTT. Its protein product is CAWSGGRDGELFF.

This clone was detected only a few times. The rearrangement uses TRBV4-1 and TRBJ2-2; D gene unclear. Looked up from germline, CDR1 is MGHRA and CDR2 is YSYEKL. Trimming left V 2 bases short and J 7 bases short, with 11 bases between. The CDR3 is made up of 14 amino acids. In nucleotides, the CDR3 is TGCGCCAGCAGCCAATTGCGGCAGCACGGGGAGCTGTTTTTT. It yields the protein CASSQLRQHGELFF.

CDR3 in amino acids: CSVGSGQPTSYNEQFF. DNA of the CDR3: TGCAGCGTTGGTAGTGGACAGCCTACCTCCTACAATGAGCAGTTCTTC. The gene calls are TRBV29-1 and TRBJ2-1, with D perhaps TRBD1 (6 bases). This CDR3 spans 16 amino acids. Germline CDR1 SQVTM, CDR2 ANQGSEA. V was shortened by 4 bases and J by 0 bases, with 16 bases between the two germline ends.

The chain recombines TRBV7-2 with TRBJ2-7; tentative D call: TRBD2 (6 bases). The CDR3 consists of 14 residues. V dropped 1 base and J dropped 9 bases, with 16 bases sitting between them. Looked up from germline, CDR1 is SGHTA and CDR2 is FQGNSA. CDR3 region: CASSLGGTQGGQYF. CDR3 in DNA: TGTGCCAGCAGCTTAGGGGGGACCCAGGGAGGGCAGTACTTC.

This chain connects TRBV7-2 to TRBJ1-2, with a possible D match to TRBD1 (5 bases). Between the trimmed V and J ends, which lost 4 bases and 7 bases, there was a span of 25 bases. Germline CDR1 reads SGHTA; CDR2 reads FQGNSA. The CDR3 runs 17 residues. In nucleotides, the CDR3 is TGTGCCAGCAGCTCAATCCCATGGCAGGGTCGGGGTCCTGGCTACACCTTC. Amino acid sequence: CASSSIPWQGRGPGYTF.